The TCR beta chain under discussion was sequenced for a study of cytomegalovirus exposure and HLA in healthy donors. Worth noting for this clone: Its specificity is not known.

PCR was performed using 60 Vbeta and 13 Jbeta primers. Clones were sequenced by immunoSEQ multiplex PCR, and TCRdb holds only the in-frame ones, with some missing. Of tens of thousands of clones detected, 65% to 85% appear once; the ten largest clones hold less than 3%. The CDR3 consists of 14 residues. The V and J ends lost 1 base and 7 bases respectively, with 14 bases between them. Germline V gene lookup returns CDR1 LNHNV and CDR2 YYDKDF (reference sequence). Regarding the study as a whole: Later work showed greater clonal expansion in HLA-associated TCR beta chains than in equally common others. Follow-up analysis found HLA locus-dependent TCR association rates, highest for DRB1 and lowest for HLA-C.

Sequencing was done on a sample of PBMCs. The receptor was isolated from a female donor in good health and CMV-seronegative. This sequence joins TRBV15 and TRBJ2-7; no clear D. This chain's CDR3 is CATSRVPTSREQYF. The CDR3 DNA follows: TGTGCCACCAGCAGAGTCCCCACATCGAGGGAGCAGTACTTC.